Below, 8 T cell receptor beta chains from the same sample are listed, as sequenced in a study of cytomegalovirus exposure and HLA in healthy donors (TCRdb year 2017). The library was generated by the immunoSEQ multiplex PCR assay. For the multiplex PCR, a mixture combining 60 forward primers for TCR Vbeta segments and 13 reverse primers for TCR Jbeta segments was used. Drawn from immuneACCESS, this table holds only the in-frame rearrangements with V and J called that TCRdb kept. Clones are partly lost; checked studies trace under half to an unresolved V gene and leave the rest unexplained. The sample has some 100,000 clones on record, roughly 70% of them singletons. The ten largest make up around 10% of the sample. Sequenced input: PBMCs. The origin of the receptors is a woman in her fifties or sixties in good health and CMV-seropositive.

V is TRBV27 and J is TRBJ2-7; tentatively, D is TRBD2 (7 bases). The CDR3 consists of 16 residues. V was trimmed by 5 bases and J by 5 bases, leaving 22 bases between them. CDR1 and CDR2 (germline): MNHEY, SMNVEV (reference sequence). CDR3 residues: CASSRGLGGGPHEQYF. CDR3 bases: TGTGCCAGCAGTCGGGGGTTAGGGGGGGGGCCACACGAGCAGTACTTC.

This clone was counted only a few times. The CDR3 DNA sequence: TGTGCCAGCTCATCACAACAGGGTCTCGAGCAGTACTTC. Translation gives CASSSQQGLEQYF. The V gene is TRBV18, the J gene TRBJ2-7; D possibly corresponds to TRBD1 (6 bases). Germline V gives CDR1 KGHSH, CDR2 LQKENI. The CDR3 is made up of 13 amino acids. V lost 5 bases and J lost 6, with 14 bases in between. Full variable domain (rest looked up from reference TRBV18 and TRBJ2-7): NAGVMQNPRHLVRRRGQEARLRCSPMKGHSHVYWYRQLPEEGLKFMVYLQKENIIDESGMPKERFSAEFPKEGPSILRIQQVVRGDSAAYFCASSSQQGLEQYFGPGTRLTVT.

V gene TRBV28 combines with J gene TRBJ1-3; the match to TRBD1 covers 7 bases. CDR1 and CDR2 from the germline V gene are MDHEN and SYDVKM. V was clipped by 5 bases and J by 0 bases; unmatched bases: 10. CDR3 length: 17 amino acids. The CDR3 is CASSTIPGQFSGNTIYF. In DNA form, the CDR3 reads TGTGCCAGCAGTACCATCCCGGGACAGTTCTCTGGAAACACCATATATTTT.

The chain joins TRBV5-6 to TRBJ2-5, with 13 bases identical to TRBD2. J lost 2 bases, V lost 0 bases, and 10 bases had no gene match. The length of the CDR3 is 19 residues. Germline CDR1 is SGHDT and CDR2 is YYEEEE. CDR3 residues: CASSLVGGTSGVGQETQYF. CDR3 nucleotide sequence: TGTGCCAGCAGCTTGGTAGGTGGGACTAGCGGGGTCGGTCAAGAGACCCAGTACTTC.

The chain has TRBV6-1 and TRBJ2-3; the D is unclear. Trimming took 0 bases from V and 2 from J, leaving 12 bases between them. Germline V CDR1 and CDR2: MNHNS, SASEGT. The length of the CDR3 is 16 residues. This CDR3 reads CASSEALSRATDTQYF. The DNA of the CDR3 is TGTGCCAGCAGTGAAGCACTGAGCCGAGCCACAGATACGCAGTATTTT.

The J gene is TRBJ2-1, the V gene TRBV18; 14 bases fit TRBD2. CDR1 and CDR2 (germline): KGHSH, LQKENI. V lost 3 bases to trimming and J lost 2 bases; unmatched junction nucleotides: 6. CDR3 length: 18 amino acids. Here the CDR3 reads CASSPWTSGGSTYNEQFF. The CDR3 coding sequence is TGTGCCAGCTCACCCTGGACTAGCGGGGGGTCTACCTACAATGAGCAGTTCTTC.

The V and J genes are TRBV30 and TRBJ2-3, with TRBD2 matching over 12 bases. Trimming removed 3 bases from V and 0 bases from J; junction bases left unmatched: 16. The CDR3 is 20 residues long. Germline V gene data show CDR1 as GTSNPN and CDR2 as SVGIG (reference sequence). The CDR3 bases are TGTGCCTGGAGCCCCATAGAGACTAGCGGGAGCATTACTAGCACAGATACGCAGTATTTT. This sequence encodes CAWSPIETSGSITSTDTQYF.

This chain connects TRBV19 to TRBJ1-2; 7 bases are a match to TRBD1. The CDR3 runs 14 residues. With V trimmed by 7 bases and J by 3 bases, 8 bases remained unmatched. Germline loops: CDR1 LNHDA, CDR2 SQIVND (reference sequence). The CDR3 reads CASNRQGMDYGYTF. For the CDR3, the DNA is TGTGCCAGTAACCGACAGGGAATGGACTATGGCTACACCTTC. The variable domain in full, with the rest retrieved from reference TRBV19 and TRBJ1-2, is DGGITQSPKYLFRKEGQNVTLSCEQNLNHDAMYWYRQDPGQGLRLIYYSQIVNDFQKGDIAEGYSVSREKKESFPLTVTSAQKNPTAFYLCASNRQGMDYGYTFGSGTRLTVV.